Described below is a single T cell receptor beta chain sequence and its context. Other DNA sequences in this specimen translate into the identical CDR3. Stated treatment: oral pan-JAK inhibitor, 5-10 mg twice daily. Lesional scalp punch biopsies and peripheral blood were collected from alopecia areata patients. The data derive from a study of CD8+ T cells in alopecia areata. The CDR3 is 13 amino acids. The V end was cut by 0 bases, the J end by 5 bases, with 8 bases between. From germline, CDR1 is SGHRS and CDR2 YFSETQ. Investigators isolated RNA and reverse transcribed it into cDNA to act as the sequencing template. Sequencing used immunoSEQ multiplex PCR; TCRdb keeps in-frame clones, though not all of them. Of hundreds of thousands of clones listed, more than 45% are singletons.

The rearrangement joins TRBV5-1 to TRBJ2-5, with D possibly TRBD1 on 5 matching bases. The source material was CD4+ T cells sorted from blood, sampled at week 24, from a patient treated with tofacitinib. The receptor comes from a human donor with alopecia areata. Here the CDR3 DNA reads TGCGCCAGCAGCTTGGGGGGCGAGGAGACCCAGTACTTC. This encodes CASSLGGEETQYF.